The rows below give T cell receptor beta chains drawn from one sample of a study of shared clonotypes between healthy human individuals. Repertoires were generated with immunoSEQ multiplex PCR, while TCRdb's copy carries only in-frame clones and drops some. The data show 2 million to 2.5 million clones, 93% seen once. The specimen sequenced was naive CD4+ T cells from PBMCs. The receptors come from a man aged 18-30 years in good health. Some clones in this sample may be carry-over from other donors' samples. The CDR3 runs from the conserved cysteine through the conserved F or W. Each record gives: J gene, V gene, D gene, clone size, CDR3 protein, CDR3 DNA. A D gene is named only where the DNA matches it firmly. Not all rows give a size; the values are once, few, many and, for expanded clones, a class.

j_call: TRBJ2-5
v_call: TRBV7-2
d_call: NA
clone_size: NA
cdr3_aa: CASSLSVSQTQETQYF
cdr3_nt: TGTGCCAGCAGCTTATCGGTGTCGCAGACTCAAGAGACCCAGTACTTC

j_call: TRBJ1-2
v_call: TRBV28
d_call: NA
clone_size: NA
cdr3_aa: CASGRTVGYGYTF
cdr3_nt: TGTGCCAGCGGCCGGACAGTGGGATATGGCTACACCTTC

j_call: TRBJ2-2
v_call: TRBV10-3
d_call: TRBD1
clone_size: NA
cdr3_aa: CATAGTGNTGELFF
cdr3_nt: TGTGCCACCGCCGGGACAGGGAACACCGGGGAGCTGTTTTTT

j_call: TRBJ2-1
v_call: TRBV5-4
d_call: NA
clone_size: NA
cdr3_aa: CASSTSLPSYNEQFF
cdr3_nt: TGTGCCAGCAGCACCTCTTTACCCTCCTACAATGAGCAGTTCTTC

j_call: TRBJ2-3
v_call: TRBV11-1
d_call: NA
clone_size: NA
cdr3_aa: CASSLGIGFTDTQYF
cdr3_nt: TGTGCCAGCAGCTTAGGAATCGGTTTCACAGATACGCAGTATTTT

j_call: TRBJ2-1
v_call: TRBV5-3
d_call: NA
clone_size: NA
cdr3_aa: CARSLEGSETPEQFF
cdr3_nt: TGTGCCAGAAGCTTGGAGGGTAGCGAGACCCCTGAGCAGTTCTTC

j_call: TRBJ1-1
v_call: TRBV2
d_call: TRBD1
clone_size: NA
cdr3_aa: CASSRQGGNTEAFF
cdr3_nt: TGTGCCAGCAGTAGACAGGGGGGGAACACTGAAGCTTTCTTT

j_call: TRBJ2-1
v_call: TRBV5-1
d_call: TRBD2
clone_size: NA
cdr3_aa: CASSLGLLAGYNEQFF
cdr3_nt: TGCGCCAGCAGCTTGGGTTTGCTAGCGGGATACAATGAGCAGTTCTTC

j_call: TRBJ2-7
v_call: TRBV9
d_call: TRBD1
clone_size: NA
cdr3_aa: CASSVGGTGTYEQYF
cdr3_nt: TGTGCCAGCAGCGTAGGAGGGACAGGGACCTACGAGCAGTACTTC

j_call: TRBJ1-2
v_call: TRBV9
d_call: NA
clone_size: few
cdr3_aa: CASSVGPNYGYTF
cdr3_nt: TGTGCCAGCAGCGTAGGGCCTAACTATGGCTACACCTTC

j_call: TRBJ1-5
v_call: TRBV28
d_call: TRBD1
clone_size: NA
cdr3_aa: CASSYRDRGYQPQHF
cdr3_nt: TGTGCCAGCAGCTACCGGGACAGGGGCTATCAGCCCCAGCATTTT

j_call: TRBJ2-7
v_call: TRBV9
d_call: TRBD1
clone_size: NA
cdr3_aa: CASSVAGQGSHEQYF
cdr3_nt: TGTGCCAGCAGCGTAGCAGGACAGGGCTCCCACGAGCAGTACTTC

j_call: TRBJ1-1
v_call: TRBV4-3
d_call: NA
clone_size: NA
cdr3_aa: CASSQGNGFPEAFF
cdr3_nt: TGCGCCAGCAGCCAAGGGAACGGGTTCCCTGAAGCTTTCTTT

j_call: TRBJ2-7
v_call: TRBV4-2
d_call: NA
clone_size: NA
cdr3_aa: CASSHQRQESSYEQYF
cdr3_nt: TGTGCCAGCAGCCATCAAAGACAGGAAAGCTCCTACGAGCAGTACTTC

j_call: TRBJ2-5
v_call: TRBV5-1
d_call: NA
clone_size: NA
cdr3_aa: CASSLGRDRWRETQYF
cdr3_nt: TGCGCCAGCAGCTTAGGTAGGGATAGATGGAGGGAGACCCAGTACTTC

j_call: TRBJ2-7
v_call: TRBV7-2
d_call: TRBD2
clone_size: NA
cdr3_aa: CASSLRLAGTYEQYF
cdr3_nt: TGTGCCAGCAGCTTAAGACTAGCGGGCACCTACGAGCAGTACTTC

j_call: TRBJ2-7
v_call: TRBV4-3
d_call: TRBD1
clone_size: NA
cdr3_aa: CASSQNVGETGDYEQYF
cdr3_nt: TGCGCCAGCAGCCAAAATGTAGGGGAGACAGGGGACTACGAGCAGTACTTC

j_call: TRBJ2-7
v_call: TRBV6-1
d_call: TRBD2
clone_size: NA
cdr3_aa: CASRIAGGPYEQYF
cdr3_nt: TGTGCCAGCAGGATAGCGGGAGGGCCTTACGAGCAGTACTTC

j_call: TRBJ1-2
v_call: TRBV30
d_call: TRBD1
clone_size: NA
cdr3_aa: CAWSPSTGAIGYTF
cdr3_nt: TGTGCCTGGAGTCCCTCGACAGGGGCGATCGGCTACACCTTC

j_call: TRBJ1-2
v_call: TRBV30
d_call: TRBD1
clone_size: NA
cdr3_aa: CAWMRQGFNYGYTF
cdr3_nt: TGTGCCTGGATGCGACAGGGTTTTAACTATGGCTACACCTTC

j_call: TRBJ2-5
v_call: TRBV20-1
d_call: NA
clone_size: NA
cdr3_aa: CSASGIETQYF
cdr3_nt: TGCAGTGCTAGTGGGATCGAGACCCAGTACTTC

j_call: TRBJ1-2
v_call: TRBV20-1
d_call: NA
clone_size: NA
cdr3_aa: CSARPRGGSTF
cdr3_nt: TGCAGTGCTAGACCCCGCGGGGGGTCCACCTTC

j_call: TRBJ1-1
v_call: TRBV5-1
d_call: TRBD1
clone_size: NA
cdr3_aa: CASSQGTGGVWWHTEAFF
cdr3_nt: TGCGCCAGCAGCCAAGGGACAGGGGGCGTCTGGTGGCACACTGAAGCTTTCTTT

j_call: TRBJ2-5
v_call: TRBV4-2
d_call: NA
clone_size: NA
cdr3_aa: CASSQGGRETQYF
cdr3_nt: TGTGCCAGCAGCCAAGGGGGCCGGGAGACCCAGTACTTC

j_call: TRBJ2-2
v_call: TRBV4-3
d_call: NA
clone_size: NA
cdr3_aa: CASSQQGFTGELFF
cdr3_nt: TGCGCCAGCAGCCAACAGGGATTCACCGGGGAGCTGTTTTTT

j_call: TRBJ2-1
v_call: TRBV7-9
d_call: TRBD1
clone_size: NA
cdr3_aa: CASSFGTGNEQFF
cdr3_nt: TGTGCCAGCAGCTTCGGGACAGGGAATGAGCAGTTCTTC

j_call: TRBJ2-1
v_call: TRBV5-1
d_call: NA
clone_size: NA
cdr3_aa: CASSLTTTPARSNEQFF
cdr3_nt: TGCGCCAGCAGCTTGACGACGACCCCTGCGCGTAGCAATGAGCAGTTCTTC

j_call: TRBJ2-7
v_call: TRBV7-2
d_call: NA
clone_size: NA
cdr3_aa: CASSLAADYEQYF
cdr3_nt: TGTGCCAGCAGCTTAGCGGCAGACTACGAGCAGTACTTC

j_call: TRBJ1-4
v_call: TRBV5-1
d_call: NA
clone_size: NA
cdr3_aa: CASSLAGAYNEKLFF
cdr3_nt: TGCGCCAGCAGCTTGGCAGGGGCATATAATGAAAAACTGTTTTTT

j_call: TRBJ1-2
v_call: TRBV28
d_call: NA
clone_size: NA
cdr3_aa: CASSLGPFNYGYTF
cdr3_nt: TGTGCCAGCAGTTTAGGGCCCTTTAACTATGGCTACACCTTC

j_call: TRBJ2-3
v_call: TRBV10-3
d_call: TRBD2
clone_size: NA
cdr3_aa: CAISEPGRGTDTQYF
cdr3_nt: TGTGCCATCAGTGAACCCGGGAGGGGCACAGATACGCAGTATTTT

j_call: TRBJ1-3
v_call: TRBV11-2
d_call: NA
clone_size: NA
cdr3_aa: CASSLAAGYSGNTIYF
cdr3_nt: TGTGCCAGCAGCTTAGCAGCAGGGTACTCTGGAAACACCATATATTTT

j_call: TRBJ1-2
v_call: TRBV18
d_call: TRBD1
clone_size: few
cdr3_aa: CASSLGQAANYGYTF
cdr3_nt: TGTGCCAGCTCACTAGGACAGGCAGCTAACTATGGCTACACCTTC

j_call: TRBJ2-3
v_call: TRBV5-4
d_call: TRBD1
clone_size: NA
cdr3_aa: CASSARTGPDTQYF
cdr3_nt: TGTGCCAGCAGCGCCCGGACAGGGCCAGATACGCAGTATTTT

j_call: TRBJ1-1
v_call: TRBV5-5
d_call: NA
clone_size: few
cdr3_aa: CASSLRGDGGEAFF
cdr3_nt: TGTGCCAGCAGCTTACGAGGGGATGGCGGTGAAGCTTTCTTT

j_call: TRBJ2-1
v_call: TRBV10-2
d_call: NA
clone_size: NA
cdr3_aa: CASSEWPASANNEQFF
cdr3_nt: TGCGCCAGCAGTGAGTGGCCCGCTAGCGCAAACAATGAGCAGTTCTTC

j_call: TRBJ2-5
v_call: TRBV4-1
d_call: NA
clone_size: NA
cdr3_aa: CASSQLVGTQYF
cdr3_nt: TGCGCCAGCAGCCAATTAGTGGGGACCCAGTACTTC

j_call: TRBJ2-2
v_call: TRBV5-1
d_call: NA
clone_size: NA
cdr3_aa: CASSLDPANGELFF
cdr3_nt: TGCGCCAGCAGCTTGGATCCCGCTAACGGGGAGCTGTTTTTT

j_call: TRBJ2-7
v_call: TRBV28
d_call: TRBD2
clone_size: NA
cdr3_aa: CASRGGSYEQYF
cdr3_nt: TGTGCCAGCAGGGGGGGGTCCTACGAGCAGTACTTC

j_call: TRBJ2-2
v_call: TRBV28
d_call: TRBD1
clone_size: once
cdr3_aa: CASSPPGTGVSGELFF
cdr3_nt: TGTGCCAGCAGTCCCCCCGGGACAGGGGTCTCCGGGGAGCTGTTTTTT

j_call: TRBJ2-7
v_call: TRBV7-8
d_call: NA
clone_size: NA
cdr3_aa: CASSLVVGGPSSYEQYF
cdr3_nt: TGTGCCAGCAGCTTAGTAGTAGGGGGACCGAGCTCCTACGAGCAGTACTTC

j_call: TRBJ2-2
v_call: TRBV27
d_call: TRBD1
clone_size: once
cdr3_aa: CASSLAQLDRGGTGELFF
cdr3_nt: TGTGCCAGCAGTTTAGCCCAGCTTGACAGGGGAGGTACCGGGGAGCTGTTTTTT

j_call: TRBJ2-1
v_call: TRBV5-1
d_call: NA
clone_size: NA
cdr3_aa: CASSFPPGTTGYNEQFF
cdr3_nt: TGCGCCAGCAGCTTCCCTCCCGGGACAACTGGATACAATGAGCAGTTCTTC

j_call: TRBJ1-3
v_call: TRBV29-1
d_call: TRBD1
clone_size: NA
cdr3_aa: CSVGTGAGNTIYF
cdr3_nt: TGCAGCGTCGGGACAGGGGCGGGAAACACCATATATTTT

j_call: TRBJ2-7
v_call: TRBV19
d_call: NA
clone_size: NA
cdr3_aa: CASSTNRGGYEQYF
cdr3_nt: TGTGCCAGTAGTACCAACCGGGGTGGCTACGAGCAGTACTTC

j_call: TRBJ1-2
v_call: TRBV7-2
d_call: NA
clone_size: once
cdr3_aa: CASSMVPFNYGYTF
cdr3_nt: TGTGCCAGCAGCATGGTCCCTTTTAACTATGGCTACACCTTC

j_call: TRBJ2-7
v_call: TRBV2
d_call: NA
clone_size: once
cdr3_aa: CASSVEGAYEQYF
cdr3_nt: TGTGCCAGCAGTGTTGAGGGGGCCTACGAGCAGTACTTC

j_call: TRBJ2-1
v_call: TRBV7-3
d_call: TRBD1
clone_size: NA
cdr3_aa: CASSRQGASYNEQFF
cdr3_nt: TGTGCCAGCAGTCGCCAGGGGGCCTCCTACAATGAGCAGTTCTTC

j_call: TRBJ2-5
v_call: TRBV20-1
d_call: NA
clone_size: NA
cdr3_aa: CSAKYQETQYF
cdr3_nt: TGCAGTGCTAAGTACCAAGAGACCCAGTACTTC

j_call: TRBJ2-1
v_call: TRBV5-4
d_call: NA
clone_size: NA
cdr3_aa: CASSFNNEQFF
cdr3_nt: TGTGCCAGCAGCTTCAACAATGAGCAGTTCTTC

j_call: TRBJ2-7
v_call: TRBV9
d_call: TRBD2
clone_size: NA
cdr3_aa: CASSKGGASGSSYEQYF
cdr3_nt: TGTGCCAGCAGCAAAGGAGGGGCTAGCGGTAGCTCCTACGAGCAGTACTTC

j_call: TRBJ2-1
v_call: TRBV14
d_call: TRBD2
clone_size: NA
cdr3_aa: CASSQVSSGRESNEQFF
cdr3_nt: TGTGCCAGCAGCCAAGTGTCTAGCGGGAGAGAATCTAATGAGCAGTTCTTC

j_call: TRBJ2-1
v_call: TRBV10-3
d_call: TRBD1
clone_size: NA
cdr3_aa: CAISGWDRGHNEQFF
cdr3_nt: TGTGCCATCAGTGGATGGGACAGGGGGCACAATGAGCAGTTCTTC

j_call: TRBJ2-7
v_call: TRBV28
d_call: NA
clone_size: NA
cdr3_aa: CASSLRQFYEQYF
cdr3_nt: TGTGCCAGCAGTCTGAGGCAGTTCTACGAGCAGTACTTC

j_call: TRBJ1-2
v_call: TRBV18
d_call: TRBD1
clone_size: NA
cdr3_aa: CASSPRQGHSGYTF
cdr3_nt: TGTGCCAGCTCACCCAGACAGGGGCACTCTGGCTACACCTTC

j_call: TRBJ1-4
v_call: TRBV5-6
d_call: TRBD1
clone_size: once
cdr3_aa: CASSLGQGYEKLFF
cdr3_nt: TGTGCCAGCAGCCTGGGACAGGGGTATGAAAAACTGTTTTTT

j_call: TRBJ1-4
v_call: TRBV2
d_call: NA
clone_size: NA
cdr3_aa: CASSFGENNEKLFF
cdr3_nt: TGTGCCAGCAGTTTTGGGGAGAATAATGAAAAACTGTTTTTT

j_call: TRBJ1-1
v_call: TRBV5-1
d_call: NA
clone_size: NA
cdr3_aa: CASTGFTEETEAFF
cdr3_nt: TGCGCCAGCACCGGGTTTACGGAGGAGACTGAAGCTTTCTTT